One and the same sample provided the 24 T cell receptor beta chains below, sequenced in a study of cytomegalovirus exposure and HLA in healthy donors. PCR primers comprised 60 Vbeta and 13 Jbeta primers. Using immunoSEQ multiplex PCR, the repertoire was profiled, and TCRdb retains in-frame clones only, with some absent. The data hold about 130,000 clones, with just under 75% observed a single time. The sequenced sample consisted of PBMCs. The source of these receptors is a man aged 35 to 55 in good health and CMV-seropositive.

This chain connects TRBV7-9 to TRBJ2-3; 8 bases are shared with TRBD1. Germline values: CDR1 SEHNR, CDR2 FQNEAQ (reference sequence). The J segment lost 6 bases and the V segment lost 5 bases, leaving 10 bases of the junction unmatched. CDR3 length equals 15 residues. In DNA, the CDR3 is TGTGCCAGCAGCCTACGACAGGGGTCGGTTGATACGCAGTATTTT. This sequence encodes CASSLRQGSVDTQYF.

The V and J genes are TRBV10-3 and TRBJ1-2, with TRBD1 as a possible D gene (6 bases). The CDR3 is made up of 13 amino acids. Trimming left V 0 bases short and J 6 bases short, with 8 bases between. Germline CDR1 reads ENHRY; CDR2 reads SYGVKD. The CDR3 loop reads CAISESAGDGYTF. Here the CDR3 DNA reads TGTGCCATCAGTGAGTCGGCAGGGGATGGCTACACCTTC.

In DNA form, the CDR3 reads TGTGCCAGCAGCTTACAGGCGAATACTAACTATGGCTACACCTTC. Translating gives CASSLQANTNYGYTF. The V gene is TRBV7-2, the J gene TRBJ1-2; D is unresolved. The CDR3 length is 15 residues. The germline V and J ends were trimmed by 2 bases and 0 bases, with 10 bases remaining between them. CDR1 SGHTA and CDR2 FQGNSA come from the germline V gene.

CDR3 bases: TGTGCCAGCAGGGGACAGGGGATGACTGAAGCTTTCTTT. Translation: CASRGQGMTEAFF. The rearrangement uses TRBV2 and TRBJ1-1, with 10 bases matching TRBD1. Germline V gene data show CDR1 as SNHLY and CDR2 as FYNNEI. The V segment lost 6 bases and the J segment 5 bases; nucleotides outside the gene matches: 3. This CDR3 spans 13 amino acids.

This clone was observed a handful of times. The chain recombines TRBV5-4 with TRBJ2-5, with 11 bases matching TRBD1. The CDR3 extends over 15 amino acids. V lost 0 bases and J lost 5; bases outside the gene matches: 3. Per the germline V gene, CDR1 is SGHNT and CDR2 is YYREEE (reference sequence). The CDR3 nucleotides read TGTGCCAGCAGCTTGGTTGGGACAGGGGGGGAGACCCAGTACTTC. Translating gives CASSLVGTGGETQYF.

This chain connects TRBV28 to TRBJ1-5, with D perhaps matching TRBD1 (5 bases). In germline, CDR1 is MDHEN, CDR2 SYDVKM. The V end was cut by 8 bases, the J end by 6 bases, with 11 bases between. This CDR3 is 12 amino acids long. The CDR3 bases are TGTGCCAGCTCAGGGATGGGTCAGCCCCAGCATTTT. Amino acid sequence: CASSGMGQPQHF.

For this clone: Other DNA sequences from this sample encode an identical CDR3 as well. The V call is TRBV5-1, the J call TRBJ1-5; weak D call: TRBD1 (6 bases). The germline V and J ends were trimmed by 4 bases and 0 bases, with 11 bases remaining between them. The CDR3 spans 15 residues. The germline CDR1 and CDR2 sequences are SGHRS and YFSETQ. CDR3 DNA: TGCGCCAGCAGCCCGGGACAAAATAGCAATCAGCCCCAGCATTTT. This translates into CASSPGQNSNQPQHF.

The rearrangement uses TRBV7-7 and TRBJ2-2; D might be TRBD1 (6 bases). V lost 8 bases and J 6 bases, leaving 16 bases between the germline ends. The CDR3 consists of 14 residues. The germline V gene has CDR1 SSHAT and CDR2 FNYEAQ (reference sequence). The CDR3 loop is CASARSQGSGELFF. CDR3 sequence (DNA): TGTGCCAGCGCACGGTCTCAGGGGTCCGGGGAGCTGTTTTTT.

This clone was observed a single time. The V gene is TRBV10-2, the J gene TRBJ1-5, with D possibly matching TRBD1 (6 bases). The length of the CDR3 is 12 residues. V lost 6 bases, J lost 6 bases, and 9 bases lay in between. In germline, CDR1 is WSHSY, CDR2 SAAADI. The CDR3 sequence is CASRDSGQPQHF. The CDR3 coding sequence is TGCGCCAGCAGGGACAGCGGTCAGCCCCAGCATTTT.

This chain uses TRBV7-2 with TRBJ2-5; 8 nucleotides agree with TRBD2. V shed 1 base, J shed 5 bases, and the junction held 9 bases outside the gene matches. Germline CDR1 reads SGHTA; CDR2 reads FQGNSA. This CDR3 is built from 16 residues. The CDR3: CASSLGFRGGPETQYF. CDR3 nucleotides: TGTGCCAGCAGCTTAGGTTTCCGGGGGGGCCCGGAGACCCAGTACTTC.

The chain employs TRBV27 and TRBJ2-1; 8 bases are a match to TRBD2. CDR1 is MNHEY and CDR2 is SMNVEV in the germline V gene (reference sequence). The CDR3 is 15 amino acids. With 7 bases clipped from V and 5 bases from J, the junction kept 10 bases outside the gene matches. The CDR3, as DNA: TGTGCCAGCACACCTTCGGGGGGGGAGGACAATGAGCAGTTCTTC. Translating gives CASTPSGGEDNEQFF.

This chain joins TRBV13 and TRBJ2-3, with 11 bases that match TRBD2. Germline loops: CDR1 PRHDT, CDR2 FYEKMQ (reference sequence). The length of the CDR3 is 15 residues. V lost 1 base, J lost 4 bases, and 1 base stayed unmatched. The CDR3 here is CASSLVSGGADTQYF. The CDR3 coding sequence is TGTGCCAGCAGCTTAGTTAGCGGGGGGGCAGATACGCAGTATTTT. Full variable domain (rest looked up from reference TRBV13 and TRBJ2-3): AAGVIQSPRHLIKEKRETATLKCYPIPRHDTVYWYQQGPGQDPQFLISFYEKMQSDKGSIPDRFSAQQFSDYHSELNMSSLELGDSALYFCASSLVSGGADTQYFGPGTRLTVL.

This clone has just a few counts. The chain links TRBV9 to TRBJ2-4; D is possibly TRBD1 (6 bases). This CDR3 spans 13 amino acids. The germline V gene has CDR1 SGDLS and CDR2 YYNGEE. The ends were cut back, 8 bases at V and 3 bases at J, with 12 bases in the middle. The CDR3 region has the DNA TGTGCCAGAAGGTTAGGGGGCAAAAACATTCAGTACTTC. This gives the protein CARRLGGKNIQYF.

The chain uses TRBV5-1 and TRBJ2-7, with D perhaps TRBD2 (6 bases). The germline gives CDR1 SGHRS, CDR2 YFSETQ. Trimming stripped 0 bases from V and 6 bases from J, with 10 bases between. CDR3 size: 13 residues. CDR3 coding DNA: TGCGCCAGCAGCTTGGCCGCGGGGCGCGAGCAGTACTTC. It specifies CASSLAAGREQYF.

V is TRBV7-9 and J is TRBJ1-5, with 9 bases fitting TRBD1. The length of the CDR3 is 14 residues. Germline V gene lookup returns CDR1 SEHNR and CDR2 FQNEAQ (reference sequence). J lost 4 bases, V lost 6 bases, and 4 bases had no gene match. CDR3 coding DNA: TGTGCCAGCAGATCGGGACAGGGAAATCAGCCCCAGCATTTT. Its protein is CASRSGQGNQPQHF.

This chain's CDR3 is CSAVPRGEQYF. CDR3 in DNA: TGCAGTGCAGTACCCCGGGGCGAGCAGTACTTC. This chain links TRBV20-1 with TRBJ2-7; a possible D gene is TRBD2 (5 bases). The germline V and J ends were trimmed by 6 bases and 6 bases, with 12 bases remaining between them. This CDR3 has 11 residues. Per the germline V gene, CDR1 is DFQATT and CDR2 is SNEGSKA (reference sequence).

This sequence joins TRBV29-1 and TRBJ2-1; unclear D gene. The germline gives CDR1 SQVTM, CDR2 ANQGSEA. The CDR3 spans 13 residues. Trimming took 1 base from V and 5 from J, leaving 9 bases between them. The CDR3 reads CSVEGSTDNEQFF. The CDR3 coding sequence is TGCAGCGTTGAAGGGTCAACAGACAATGAGCAGTTCTTC.

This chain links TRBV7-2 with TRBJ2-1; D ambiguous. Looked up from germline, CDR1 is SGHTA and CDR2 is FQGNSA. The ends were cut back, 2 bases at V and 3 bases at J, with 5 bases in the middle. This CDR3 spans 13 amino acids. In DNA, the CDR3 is TGTGCCAGCAGCTTAAACAGCTACAATGAGCAGTTCTTC. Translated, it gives CASSLNSYNEQFF.

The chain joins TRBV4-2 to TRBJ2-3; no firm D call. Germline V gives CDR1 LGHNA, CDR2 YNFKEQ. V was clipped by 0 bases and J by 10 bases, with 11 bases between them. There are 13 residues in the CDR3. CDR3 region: CASSQDPGMAQYF. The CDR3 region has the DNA TGTGCCAGCAGCCAAGATCCCGGTATGGCGCAGTATTTT.

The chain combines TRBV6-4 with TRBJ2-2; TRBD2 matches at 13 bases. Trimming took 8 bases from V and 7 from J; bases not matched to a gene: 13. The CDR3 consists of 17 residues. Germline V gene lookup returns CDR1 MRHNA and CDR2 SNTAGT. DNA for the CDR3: TGTGCCAGCGGGAACAGGACTAGCGGGGGCCCCCTCGGGGAGCTGTTTTTT. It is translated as CASGNRTSGGPLGELFF.

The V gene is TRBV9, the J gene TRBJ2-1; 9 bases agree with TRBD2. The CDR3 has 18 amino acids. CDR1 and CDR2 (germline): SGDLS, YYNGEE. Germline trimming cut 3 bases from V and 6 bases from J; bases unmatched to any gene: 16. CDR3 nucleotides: TGTGCCAGCAGCGCCACGCCGGCGGGAAATAGCGGGGGCAATGAGCAGTTCTTC. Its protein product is CASSATPAGNSGGNEQFF.

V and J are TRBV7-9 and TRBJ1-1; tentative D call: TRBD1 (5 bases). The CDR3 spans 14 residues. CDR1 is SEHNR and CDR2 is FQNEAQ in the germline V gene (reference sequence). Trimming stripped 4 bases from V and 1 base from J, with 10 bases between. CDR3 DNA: TGTGCCAGCAGCTCCCCGGGGGGGAACACTGAAGCTTTCTTT. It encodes CASSSPGGNTEAFF.

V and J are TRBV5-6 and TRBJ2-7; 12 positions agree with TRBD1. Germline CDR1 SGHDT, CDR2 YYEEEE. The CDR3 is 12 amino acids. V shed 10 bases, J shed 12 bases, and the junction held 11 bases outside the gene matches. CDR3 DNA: TGTGCCGGCGGGACAGGGGGCGCCCCTAGGTACTTC. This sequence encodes CAGGTGGAPRYF.

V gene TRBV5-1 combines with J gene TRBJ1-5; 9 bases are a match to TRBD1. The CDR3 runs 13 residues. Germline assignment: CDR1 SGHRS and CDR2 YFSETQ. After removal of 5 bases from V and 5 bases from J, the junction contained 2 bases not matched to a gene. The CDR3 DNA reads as TGCGCCAGCAGTCGGACAGGGGATCAGCCCCAGCATTTT. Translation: CASSRTGDQPQHF.